One sample yielded the 25 T cell receptor beta chains listed below, sequenced in a study of blood T cell repertoires in COVID-19. Libraries were prepared by immunoSEQ multiplex PCR; TCRdb keeps only in-frame clonotypes and omits some of them. The data contain approximately 190,000 clones, over 80% of them singletons. Sequences were obtained from PBMCs or T cells enriched from blood (not recorded which). Receptors were obtained from a woman in her twenties or thirties who had been exposed to COVID-19.

The rearrangement joins TRBV5-8 to TRBJ2-5; a weak D match, TRBD1 (5 bases). Germline V gives CDR1 SGHTS, CDR2 YDEGEE. Deletions cut 6 bases from V and 2 bases from J, with 17 bases between. CDR3 size: 15 residues. CDR3: CASTRGAKKQETQYF. The CDR3 bases are TGTGCCAGCACTCGTGGGGCGAAGAAACAAGAGACCCAGTACTTC.

The genes are TRBV4-2 and TRBJ1-4; a possible D gene is TRBD1 (6 bases). The CDR3 sequence is 16 residues long. V was clipped by 0 bases and J by 6 bases, with 14 bases between them. The germline V gene has CDR1 LGHNA and CDR2 YNFKEQ. CDR3 bases: TGTGCCAGCAGCCAAGAAGTTGACAGGTCGGATGAAAAACTGTTTTTT. Protein: CASSQEVDRSDEKLFF.

The V call is TRBV5-6, the J call TRBJ2-7, with 9 bases identical to TRBD2. This CDR3 is 16 amino acids long. Germline CDR1 reads SGHDT; CDR2 reads YYEEEE. After removal of 0 bases from V and 3 bases from J, the junction contained 7 bases not matched to a gene. The CDR3 loop reads CASSLEAGGSYYEQYF. CDR3 bases: TGTGCCAGCAGCTTGGAAGCGGGGGGTTCCTACTACGAGCAGTACTTC.

The rearrangement joins TRBV6-6 to TRBJ2-7, with 7 bases lining up with TRBD1. The germline V gene has CDR1 MNHNY and CDR2 SVGAGI (reference sequence). The CDR3 runs 16 residues. Trimming removed 6 bases from V and 5 bases from J; junction bases left unmatched: 16. The CDR3 reads CASRNPTGTAIDEQYF. CDR3 sequence (DNA): TGTGCCAGCAGGAACCCGACCGGGACAGCCATAGACGAGCAGTACTTC.

The chain recombines TRBV2 with TRBJ1-4, with D perhaps matching TRBD1 (5 bases). Trimming stripped 6 bases from V and 8 bases from J, with 13 bases between. CDR3 length equals 13 residues. Germline values: CDR1 SNHLY, CDR2 FYNNEI. The CDR3 DNA reads TGTGCCAGCAGCGCCGGACAAGGAGAAAAACTGTTTTTT. This sequence encodes CASSAGQGEKLFF.

This chain connects TRBV19 to TRBJ2-1; 7 bases are shared with TRBD2. Germline V gives CDR1 LNHDA, CDR2 SQIVND (reference sequence). Trimming cost V 3 bases and J 3 bases; bases outside gene matches: 2. This CDR3 is built from 14 residues. In DNA form, the CDR3 reads TGTGCCAGTAGTATTGGGACTAACTACAATGAGCAGTTCTTC. Amino acid sequence: CASSIGTNYNEQFF.

The rearrangement joins TRBV4-3 to TRBJ1-2, with D uncertain. This CDR3 comprises 14 residues. Trimming shortened V by 0 bases and J by 2 bases, and 7 bases separated the two germline ends. Germline-derived CDR1 and CDR2 are LGHNA and YSLEER. The CDR3 region has the DNA TGCGCCAGCAGCCAAGAATCCCTGAACTATGGCTACACCTTC. Protein product: CASSQESLNYGYTF.

This clone was observed a few times. This chain uses TRBV3-1 (or the pseudogene TRBV3-2) with TRBJ1-2, with D possibly being TRBD1 (6 bases). Trimming cost V 4 bases and J 9 bases, with 18 bases left between them. The CDR3 is 14 amino acids. Germline V gene lookup returns CDR1 LGHDT and CDR2 YNNKEL (reference sequence). In nucleotides, the CDR3 is TGTGCCAGCAGCCCTTACAGGGCCCAGAGAAGCTACACCTTC. This translates into CASSPYRAQRSYTF.

The genes are TRBV4-1 and TRBJ1-3; tentatively, D is TRBD1 (6 bases). Germline-derived CDR1 and CDR2 are MGHRA and YSYEKL. Trimming cost V 1 base and J 3 bases, with 13 bases left between them. This CDR3 has 16 residues. CDR3 nucleotide sequence: TGCGCCAGCAGCCAAGGAGGCGGGGGCCGTGGAAACACCATATATTTT. It specifies CASSQGGGGRGNTIYF.

This sequence joins TRBV5-1 and TRBJ2-7; tentatively, D is TRBD2 (7 bases). V was trimmed by 5 bases and J by 6 bases, leaving 21 bases between them. The CDR3 loop spans 15 amino acids. Germline V CDR1 and CDR2: SGHRS, YFSETQ. The CDR3 sequence: CASSVGGGHLVEQYF. CDR3 DNA: TGCGCCAGCAGTGTAGGCGGGGGCCACTTGGTCGAGCAGTACTTC.

The chain combines TRBV5-5 with TRBJ1-1; tentative D call: TRBD1 (6 bases). The V end lost 4 bases, the J end lost 6 bases, and 19 bases lay between the germline ends. The germline V gene encodes CDR1 SGHKS and CDR2 YYEKEE (reference sequence). The length of the CDR3 is 15 residues. In DNA form, the CDR3 reads TGTGCCAGCAGCGCGCTGTGGACAGACGTTTCTGAAGCTTTCTTT. Protein sequence: CASSALWTDVSEAFF.

The genes are TRBV19 and TRBJ1-2; TRBD1 matches 7 bases. The germline V gene has CDR1 LNHDA and CDR2 SQIVND (reference sequence). The CDR3 runs 13 residues. V lost 9 bases and J lost 4; bases outside the gene matches: 8. The CDR3 protein is CASDRAYGYGYTF. In nucleotides, the CDR3 is TGTGCCAGCGACAGGGCTTATGGCTATGGCTACACCTTC. The entire variable domain, with the rest obtained from reference TRBV19 and TRBJ1-2, is as follows: DGGITQSPKYLFRKEGQNVTLSCEQNLNHDAMYWYRQDPGQGLRLIYYSQIVNDFQKGDIAEGYSVSREKKESFPLTVTSAQKNPTAFYLCASDRAYGYGYTFGSGTRLTVV.

This chain links TRBV2 with TRBJ1-4; D is unclear. This CDR3 comprises 12 residues. Germline assignment: CDR1 SNHLY and CDR2 FYNNEI. V was clipped by 7 bases and J by 7 bases, with 10 bases between them. CDR3 DNA: TGTGCCAGCACCCTCCGGAGTGAAAAACTGTTTTTT. This encodes CASTLRSEKLFF.

The genes are TRBV10-1 and TRBJ1-1; D is unclear. V was pared by 9 bases and J by 3 bases, with 17 bases between. This CDR3 comprises 14 residues. Germline assignment: CDR1 WNHNN and CDR2 SYGVQD (reference sequence). CDR3 protein: CASAQHRRDTEAFF. CDR3 in DNA: TGCGCCAGTGCCCAACATCGGCGGGACACTGAAGCTTTCTTT.

This clone was seen once. The chain recombines TRBV5-4 with TRBJ2-2, with 10 bases matching TRBD1. CDR3 length: 16 amino acids. The germline V gene encodes CDR1 SGHNT and CDR2 YYREEE (reference sequence). Losses at the gene ends were 0 bases for V and 4 bases for J; bases not matched to a gene: 3. CDR3 in DNA: TGTGCCAGCAGCTTGGAGGGGACAGGGGTCACCGGGGAGCTGTTTTTT. Its translation: CASSLEGTGVTGELFF.

This chain uses TRBV30 with TRBJ1-2; no definite D call. CDR1 and CDR2 from the germline V gene are GTSNPN and SVGIG (reference sequence). The CDR3 is 12 residues long. V gave up 1 base and J gave up 2 bases, with 5 bases separating them. The CDR3 region has the DNA TGTGCCTGGAGTGACACGAACTATGGCTACACCTTC. Translation: CAWSDTNYGYTF.

V gene TRBV27 combines with J gene TRBJ1-5; perhaps TRBD1 as D (5 bases). The germline V and J ends were trimmed by 6 bases and 5 bases, with 11 bases remaining between them. The CDR3 contains 13 residues. Germline V gives CDR1 MNHEY, CDR2 SMNVEV (reference sequence). The CDR3 bases are TGTGCCAGCAGCCAGGGATGGTATCAGCCCCAGCATTTT. Translation: CASSQGWYQPQHF.

This rearrangement joins TRBV27 to TRBJ2-3; 11 bases agree with TRBD2. Germline assignment: CDR1 MNHEY and CDR2 SMNVEV (reference sequence). The CDR3 sequence is 15 residues long. Germline trimming cut 6 bases from V and 5 bases from J; bases unmatched to any gene: 7. The CDR3: CASSLSGGAKDTQYF. DNA for the CDR3: TGTGCCAGCAGCCTTAGCGGGGGGGCAAAAGATACGCAGTATTTT.

The chain couples TRBV5-8 to TRBJ1-4; D unresolved. Trimming took off 4 bases at V and 5 bases at J, with 6 bases between the two ends. CDR3 length: 12 residues. The V gene's germline CDR1 is SGHTS and CDR2 YDEGEE. The CDR3 reads CASSGWNEKLFF. The CDR3, as DNA: TGTGCCAGCAGCGGCTGGAATGAAAAACTGTTTTTT.

The CDR3 reads CASSIDGNEQFF. The CDR3 DNA follows: TGTGCCAGCAGCATAGACGGGAATGAGCAGTTCTTC. The V and J genes are TRBV27 and TRBJ2-1; D is ambiguous. The germline gives CDR1 MNHEY, CDR2 SMNVEV (reference sequence). The CDR3 runs to 12 residues. V gave up 6 bases and J gave up 7 bases, with 10 bases separating them.

The J gene is TRBJ2-7, the V gene TRBV19; a weak D match, TRBD1 (6 bases). With 5 bases removed from V and 0 bases from J, the gap between germline ends came to 8 bases. The germline V gene has CDR1 LNHDA and CDR2 SQIVND (reference sequence). This CDR3 contains 13 residues. CDR3 sequence: CASSPRGSYEQYF. CDR3 coding DNA: TGTGCCAGTAGTCCCAGGGGCTCCTACGAGCAGTACTTC.

This chain links TRBV12-5 with TRBJ2-7; the D gene is possibly TRBD1 (5 bases). This CDR3 is built from 14 residues. Germline V lookup: CDR1 LGHNT, CDR2 FRNRAP. Between the trimmed V and J ends, which lost 2 bases and 3 bases, there was a span of 11 bases. The CDR3 loop is CASGLTYRIYEQYF. CDR3 coding DNA: TGTGCTAGTGGTTTGACATACAGGATCTACGAGCAGTACTTC.

The chain recombines TRBV5-1 with TRBJ2-7; 10 bases align to TRBD2. V shed 3 bases and J 6 bases; nucleotides not matched to a gene: 12. Germline assignment: CDR1 SGHRS and CDR2 YFSETQ. The CDR3 length is 16 residues. The CDR3 DNA follows: TGCGCCAGCAGCTCCTCAGCGGGGGGGCATCCCCTCGAGCAGTACTTC. Translated, it gives CASSSSAGGHPLEQYF.

The chain links TRBV29-1 to TRBJ2-7; the match to TRBD1 covers 12 bases. CDR3 length equals 17 residues. Germline-derived CDR1 and CDR2 are SQVTM and ANQGSEA. The junction had 14 bases not matched to a gene; V was cut back by 6 bases and J by 2 bases. The CDR3 DNA sequence: TGCAGCGTCAGGGGGACAGGGGGCATCTTCTCAACCTACGAGCAGTACTTC. This sequence encodes CSVRGTGGIFSTYEQYF.

The chain is built from TRBV6-6 and TRBJ1-4; D unresolved. Germline V gene sequence: CDR1 MNHNY, CDR2 SVGAGI (reference sequence). The CDR3 length is 12 residues. Deletions cut 6 bases from V and 8 bases from J, with 10 bases between. The chain's CDR3 is CASRDPGEKLFF. In DNA form, the CDR3 reads TGTGCCAGCAGGGATCCGGGGGAAAAACTGTTTTTT.